This TCR beta chain was captured in a study of cytomegalovirus exposure and HLA in healthy donors. Study observations and caveats: As was reported, the HLA-A and HLA-B alleles of most subjects were accurately predicted from TCR beta sequences. Both high specificity and high sensitivity reportedly marked the classifier's diagnosis of cytomegalovirus status.

Germline CDR1 SGHTA, CDR2 FQGNSA. V was cut by 1 base and J by 4 bases, with 11 bases left in between. CDR3 length: 15 amino acids. The count of this clone is one. The target antigen is unknown. Healthy bone marrow donors made up the donor group. Researchers ran the PCR with 60 Vbeta and 13 Jbeta primers. The assay was immunoSEQ multiplex PCR, and TCRdb's table has in-frame clones only and misses some. This repertoire shows roughly 200,000 clones, more than 65% found once; its top ten account for about 2.6%. The V gene is TRBV7-2, the J gene TRBJ1-5; D is perhaps TRBD1 (5 bases). The sequencing input was PBMCs. This receptor was taken from a female donor in good health and CMV-seronegative. CDR3 sequence reads: CASSLVQGWNQPQHF. The CDR3 coding sequence is TGTGCCAGCAGCTTAGTTCAGGGTTGGAATCAGCCCCAGCATTTT.